A single sample gave rise to the 9 T cell receptor beta chains below, sequenced in a study of blood T cell repertoires in COVID-19 (dated by TCRdb to 2020 to 2022). The method behind the library was the immunoSEQ multiplex PCR assay. The source is immuneACCESS, and TCRdb retained only in-frame sequences with V and J called. Part of the clones is not carried over; for the studies checked, unresolved V genes explain less than half of this, and the remainder is unexplained. A total of roughly 220,000 clones appear in this sample, 75% to 90% of them only once. The biggest ten clones account for over 2% of the sample. Source material: peripheral blood. Source of these receptors: a man aged 25 to 40 who had recovered from COVID-19.

The V gene is TRBV6-5, the J gene TRBJ2-7, with D perhaps matching TRBD1 (6 bases). The CDR3 is 13 amino acids. From germline, CDR1 is MNHEY and CDR2 SVGAGI. The ends were cut back, 6 bases at V and 6 bases at J, with 15 bases in the middle. The CDR3 sequence: CASRNQGIREQYF. In DNA, the CDR3 is TGTGCCAGCAGAAATCAGGGGATTCGCGAGCAGTACTTC.

J is TRBJ1-5 and V is TRBV6-1; 8 bases agree with TRBD1. The CDR3 runs to 17 residues. Germline V gene data show CDR1 as MNHNS and CDR2 as SASEGT. V trimming: 4 bases; J trimming: 3 bases; junction bases outside the gene matches: 11. CDR3 residues: CASSGVLGTGFNQPQHF. In DNA form, the CDR3 reads TGTGCCAGCAGTGGGGTTTTAGGGACAGGCTTCAATCAGCCCCAGCATTTT.

The chain carries TRBV7-9 and TRBJ2-7; perhaps TRBD1 as D (6 bases). Germline assignment: CDR1 SEHNR and CDR2 FQNEAQ (reference sequence). The CDR3 totals 15 residues. Trimming cost V 1 base and J 6 bases, with 16 bases left between them. The CDR3 DNA is TGTGCCAGCAGCTTAGACAGGGCTCTTCGGCTCGAGCAGTACTTC. Translated, it gives CASSLDRALRLEQYF.

The chain carries TRBV5-4 and TRBJ2-7; 7 bases line up with TRBD1. V was clipped by 3 bases and J by 2 bases; unmatched bases: 5. Germline loops: CDR1 SGHNT, CDR2 YYREEE (reference sequence). The CDR3 loop spans 14 amino acids. This CDR3 reads CASSSGGVPYEQYF. CDR3 nucleotides: TGTGCCAGCAGCTCAGGGGGAGTTCCCTACGAGCAGTACTTC.

V gene TRBV4-3 combines with J gene TRBJ2-7; perhaps TRBD1 as D (5 bases). CDR1 and CDR2 from the germline V gene are LGHNA and YSLEER. The CDR3 totals 14 residues. V lost 5 bases, J lost 0 bases, and 11 bases lay in between. This CDR3 is CASSKTGLSYEQYF. Written as DNA, the CDR3 is TGCGCCAGCAGCAAAACAGGTCTCTCCTACGAGCAGTACTTC.

J is TRBJ2-3 and V is TRBV6-4; TRBD2 agrees at 10 bases. Trimming at V came to 6 bases and at J to 7 bases, leaving 16 bases not matched to a gene. This CDR3 is built from 17 residues. CDR1 and CDR2 (germline): MRHNA, SNTAGT. The CDR3 bases are TGTGCCAGCAGCCTCGGGGCTAGCGGGGGTATCGGGAATACGCAGTATTTT. This codes for CASSLGASGGIGNTQYF.

CDR3 nucleotides: TGTGCCAGCTCACCCCCCCCAACAGGGGTGGCCAAAAACATTCAGTACTTC. Translated: CASSPPPTGVAKNIQYF. The V and J genes are TRBV18 and TRBJ2-4; 7 nucleotides align to TRBD1. Germline-derived CDR1 and CDR2 are KGHSH and LQKENI. V was pared by 3 bases and J by 1 base, with 9 bases of the junction left unmatched. The CDR3 runs to 17 residues. The full variable domain, completed using reference TRBV18 and TRBJ2-4, is NAGVMQNPRHLVRRRGQEARLRCSPMKGHSHVYWYRQLPEEGLKFMVYLQKENIIDESGMPKERFSAEFPKEGPSILRIQQVVRGDSAAYFCASSPPPTGVAKNIQYFGAGTRLSVL.

The CDR3: CASSLRGVNTGELFF. CDR3 sequence (DNA): TGCGCCAGCAGCTTGAGGGGCGTTAACACCGGGGAGCTGTTTTTT. This chain uses TRBV5-1 with TRBJ2-2; D may be TRBD1 (5 bases). The CDR3 consists of 15 residues. Trimming removed 1 base from V and 2 bases from J, with 9 bases in between. The V gene's germline CDR1 is SGHRS and CDR2 YFSETQ.

The rearrangement links TRBV3-1 (or the pseudogene TRBV3-2) to TRBJ2-5, with D unclear. V was clipped by 1 base and J by 1 base, with 7 bases between them. The CDR3 is made up of 14 amino acids. In germline, CDR1 is LGHDT, CDR2 YNNKEL (reference sequence). CDR3 nucleotides: TGTGCCAGCAGCCAAGGGGCAGCCCAAGAGACCCAGTACTTC. This encodes CASSQGAAQETQYF.